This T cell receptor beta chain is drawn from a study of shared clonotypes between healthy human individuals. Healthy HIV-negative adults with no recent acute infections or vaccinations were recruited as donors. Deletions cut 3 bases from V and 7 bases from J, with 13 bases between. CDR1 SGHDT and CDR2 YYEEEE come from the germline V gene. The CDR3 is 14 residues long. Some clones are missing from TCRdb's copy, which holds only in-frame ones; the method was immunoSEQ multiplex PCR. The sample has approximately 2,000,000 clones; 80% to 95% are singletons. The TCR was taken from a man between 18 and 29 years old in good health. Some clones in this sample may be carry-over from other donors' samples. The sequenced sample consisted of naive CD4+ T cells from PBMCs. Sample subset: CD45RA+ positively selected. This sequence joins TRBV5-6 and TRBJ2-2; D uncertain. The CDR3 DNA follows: TGTGCCAGCAGCTATGAAGTCGGAAGCGGGGAGCTGTTTTTT. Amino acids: CASSYEVGSGELFF.